This is a list of T cell receptor beta chains from one sample in a study of PD-1 blockade in classical Hodgkin lymphoma. Profiling relied on immunoSEQ multiplex PCR, and the TCRdb table lists in-frame clones only, not all of them. The sample records 20,000 to 25,000 clones, 80% to 90% being singletons. Sample: CD4+ T cells from blood. The receptors were sampled from a human donor with classical Hodgkin lymphoma. Both conserved end residues are part of each CDR3. D genes are given only for firm matches. Some rows mark clone size as missing; the rest say once, few, many or name a class of expanded clone.

J gene: TRBJ2-7; V gene: TRBV7-2; clone size: once; D gene: NA; CDR3 protein: CASSLTGSEQYF; CDR3 DNA: TGTGCCAGCAGCTTAACAGGGTCCGAGCAGTACTTC
J gene: TRBJ1-3; V gene: TRBV7-6; clone size: NA; D gene: NA; CDR3 protein: CASSLDRGNTIYF; CDR3 DNA: TGTGCCAGCAGCTTAGATCGGGGAAACACCATATATTTT
J gene: TRBJ2-2; V gene: TRBV9; clone size: NA; D gene: NA; CDR3 protein: CASSVDSETGELFF; CDR3 DNA: TGTGCCAGCAGCGTTGATTCCGAAACCGGGGAGCTGTTTTTT
J gene: TRBJ2-7; V gene: TRBV4-3; clone size: NA; D gene: NA; CDR3 protein: CASSQGMSGLGSYEQYF; CDR3 DNA: TGCGCCAGCAGCCAAGGAATGAGCGGTCTGGGCTCCTACGAGCAGTACTTC
J gene: TRBJ2-2; V gene: TRBV27; clone size: NA; D gene: NA; CDR3 protein: CASSYETGRPTGELFF; CDR3 DNA: TGTGCCAGCAGTTACGAAACAGGGAGGCCGACCGGGGAGCTGTTTTTT
J gene: TRBJ1-5; V gene: TRBV19; clone size: few; D gene: NA; CDR3 protein: CASSTGGVAPQHF; CDR3 DNA: TGTGCCAGTAGTACAGGAGGAGTAGCGCCCCAGCATTTT
J gene: TRBJ2-7; V gene: TRBV19; clone size: NA; D gene: TRBD1; CDR3 protein: CASSPTGGEQYF; CDR3 DNA: TGTGCCAGTAGCCCCACAGGGGGCGAGCAGTACTTC
J gene: TRBJ2-1; V gene: TRBV5-1; clone size: NA; D gene: NA; CDR3 protein: CASRGPRQYNEQFF; CDR3 DNA: TGCGCCAGCAGGGGACCTAGGCAGTACAATGAGCAGTTCTTC
J gene: TRBJ2-1; V gene: TRBV10-2; clone size: NA; D gene: TRBD2; CDR3 protein: CASLSSGPDNEQFF; CDR3 DNA: TGCGCCAGCCTTTCTAGCGGTCCTGACAATGAGCAGTTCTTC
J gene: TRBJ1-1; V gene: TRBV7-2; clone size: NA; D gene: NA; CDR3 protein: CASSPLGRGANTEAFF; CDR3 DNA: TGTGCCAGCAGCCCTCTGGGGCGGGGAGCGAACACTGAAGCTTTCTTT
J gene: TRBJ2-3; V gene: TRBV19; clone size: once; D gene: NA; CDR3 protein: CASSRHPDTQYF; CDR3 DNA: TGTGCCAGTAGTAGACACCCAGATACGCAGTATTTT
J gene: TRBJ2-7; V gene: TRBV5-1; clone size: NA; D gene: NA; CDR3 protein: CASSLVSGTYEQYF; CDR3 DNA: TGCGCCAGCAGCTTGGTGAGTGGAACCTACGAGCAGTACTTC
J gene: TRBJ2-5; V gene: TRBV7-2; clone size: NA; D gene: NA; CDR3 protein: CASSLGGYLETQYF; CDR3 DNA: TGTGCCAGCAGCTTAGGGGGGTACTTGGAGACCCAGTACTTC
J gene: TRBJ2-2; V gene: TRBV5-1; clone size: NA; D gene: NA; CDR3 protein: CASSLKLGELFF; CDR3 DNA: TGCGCCAGCAGCTTGAAACTCGGGGAGCTGTTTTTT
J gene: TRBJ2-1; V gene: TRBV11-2; clone size: NA; D gene: TRBD2; CDR3 protein: CASSLGPAGGEFF; CDR3 DNA: TGTGCCAGCAGCTTAGGTCCGGCGGGGGGCGAGTTCTTC
J gene: TRBJ2-7; V gene: TRBV7-8; clone size: NA; D gene: TRBD2; CDR3 protein: CASSYTSGRYEQYF; CDR3 DNA: TGTGCCAGCAGCTACACTAGCGGGAGATACGAGCAGTACTTC
J gene: TRBJ1-4; V gene: TRBV7-6; clone size: NA; D gene: TRBD1; CDR3 protein: CASSLVQGATNEKLFF; CDR3 DNA: TGTGCCAGCAGCTTAGTTCAGGGGGCAACTAATGAAAAACTGTTTTTT
J gene: TRBJ1-6; V gene: TRBV2; clone size: once; D gene: NA; CDR3 protein: CASKVASYNSPLHF; CDR3 DNA: TGTGCCAGCAAGGTGGCCTCCTATAATTCACCCCTCCACTTT
J gene: TRBJ2-2; V gene: TRBV4-2; clone size: NA; D gene: NA; CDR3 protein: CASSQDAETGELFF; CDR3 DNA: TGTGCCAGCAGCCAAGATGCGGAAACCGGGGAGCTGTTTTTT
J gene: TRBJ1-3; V gene: TRBV7-8; clone size: NA; D gene: TRBD1; CDR3 protein: CASSLADRVILGNTIYF; CDR3 DNA: TGTGCCAGCAGCTTAGCTGACAGGGTGATCCTCGGAAACACCATATATTTT
J gene: TRBJ2-5; V gene: TRBV5-1; clone size: NA; D gene: TRBD2; CDR3 protein: CASSSGLAGAQETQYF; CDR3 DNA: TGCGCCAGCAGCTCCGGACTAGCGGGGGCCCAAGAGACCCAGTACTTC
J gene: TRBJ1-5; V gene: TRBV6-5; clone size: NA; D gene: NA; CDR3 protein: CASSPLGNQPQHF; CDR3 DNA: TGTGCCAGCAGCCCCCTGGGTAATCAGCCCCAGCATTTT
J gene: TRBJ1-2; V gene: TRBV28; clone size: NA; D gene: TRBD1; CDR3 protein: CASSLGQGGKGYTF; CDR3 DNA: TGTGCCAGCAGTTTGGGGCAGGGGGGGAAGGGCTACACCTTC
J gene: TRBJ2-2; V gene: TRBV7-9; clone size: NA; D gene: TRBD2; CDR3 protein: CASSRETSGSSIGELFF; CDR3 DNA: TGTGCCAGCAGCCGGGAGACTAGCGGGAGTTCTATAGGGGAGCTGTTTTTT
J gene: TRBJ1-3; V gene: TRBV7-2; clone size: NA; D gene: NA; CDR3 protein: CASSPGGPGNTIYF; CDR3 DNA: TGTGCCAGCAGCCCCGGCGGGCCTGGAAACACCATATATTTT
J gene: TRBJ1-4; V gene: TRBV7-9; clone size: NA; D gene: NA; CDR3 protein: CASSLEVQGKLFF; CDR3 DNA: TGTGCCAGCAGCTTAGAAGTCCAGGGTAAACTGTTTTTT
J gene: TRBJ2-7; V gene: TRBV2; clone size: NA; D gene: NA; CDR3 protein: CASRGDRGSTSGFYEQYF; CDR3 DNA: TGTGCCAGCAGGGGGGACAGGGGTTCGACTAGCGGTTTCTACGAGCAGTACTTC
J gene: TRBJ2-7; V gene: TRBV4-3; clone size: NA; D gene: NA; CDR3 protein: CASSQEEGRDYEQYF; CDR3 DNA: TGCGCCAGCAGCCAAGAGGAGGGGAGAGACTACGAGCAGTACTTC
J gene: TRBJ2-4; V gene: TRBV9; clone size: NA; D gene: TRBD1; CDR3 protein: CASSPRGTGSYGNIQYF; CDR3 DNA: TGTGCCAGCAGCCCCCGGGGGACAGGGTCTTATGGAAACATTCAGTACTTC
J gene: TRBJ1-2; V gene: TRBV6-5; clone size: NA; D gene: NA; CDR3 protein: CASSLFSANYGYTF; CDR3 DNA: TGTGCCAGCAGCCTCTTTTCAGCTAACTATGGCTACACCTTC
J gene: TRBJ1-2; V gene: TRBV2; clone size: NA; D gene: NA; CDR3 protein: CASSDSRRANYGYTF; CDR3 DNA: TGTGCCAGCAGTGACTCGCGGAGAGCTAACTATGGCTACACCTTC
J gene: TRBJ1-2; V gene: TRBV9; clone size: NA; D gene: NA; CDR3 protein: CASSVGGSLFSYGYTF; CDR3 DNA: TGTGCCAGCAGCGTAGGAGGGAGTCTATTCAGCTATGGCTACACCTTC
J gene: TRBJ1-1; V gene: TRBV5-4; clone size: NA; D gene: NA; CDR3 protein: CASSLGSTGDTEAFF; CDR3 DNA: TGTGCCAGCAGCTTGGGGTCAACTGGGGACACTGAAGCTTTCTTT
J gene: TRBJ2-2; V gene: TRBV7-9; clone size: NA; D gene: TRBD1; CDR3 protein: CASSGTGYGELFF; CDR3 DNA: TGTGCCAGCAGCGGGACAGGGTACGGGGAGCTGTTTTTT
J gene: TRBJ1-2; V gene: TRBV25-1; clone size: NA; D gene: NA; CDR3 protein: CASSEPSGPNYGYTF; CDR3 DNA: TGTGCCAGCAGTGAACCCTCAGGGCCTAACTATGGCTACACCTTC
J gene: TRBJ2-7; V gene: TRBV14; clone size: NA; D gene: TRBD1; CDR3 protein: CASRRLQGRSEQYF; CDR3 DNA: TGTGCCAGCAGGCGCCTACAGGGGCGCAGCGAGCAGTACTTC